Here is one T cell receptor (beta chain) with its context. The template was RNA from unsorted bulk tissue. This entry belongs to a study of tumor and adjacent non-tumor tissue in lung cancer. The library came from three nested PCR rounds adapted from ARM-PCR protocols. Each CDR3 protein gets one entry after TCRdb re-called the multiplex PCR reads with MiXCR. The sample comprises tens of thousands of distinct CDR3 sequences, 55% to 75% of which are singletons, and 20% to 25% rests with the top ten. V lost 7 bases, J lost 2 bases, and 12 bases lay in between. The V gene's germline CDR1 is MNHEY and CDR2 SVGEGT. The CDR3 loop spans 13 amino acids.

Sample: lung tumor tissue. The TCR sequence derives from a man aged 45-60 years with non-small cell lung cancer. This sequence joins TRBV6-2 or TRBV6-3 and TRBJ2-7, with D tentatively TRBD1 (6 bases). CDR3 sequence reads: CASNRYRAYEQYF. CDR3 DNA sequence: TGTGCCAGCAATCGATACAGGGCCTACGAGCAGTACTTC.